This TCR beta chain originates from a study of CD8+CD57+ T cells in acquired aplastic anemia. Turning to the study itself: Mean yield of DNA from sorted CD4+ and CD8+ cells was 3 to 3.5 ug. Study-level findings and limits: Approximately 27 CD8+ CDR3 sequences occurred in both the patients and the controls.

Comments on this clonotype: What it binds is not known.

The template used for profiling TCR beta VDJ and CDR3 was genomic DNA. TCRdb ran MiXCR on the reads and lists one entry per CDR3 protein. The repertoire holds about 160,000 distinct CDR3 sequences, with 35% to 55% as singletons. The junction had 9 bases not matched to a gene; V was cut back by 5 bases and J by 1 base. The germline gives CDR1 SGHAT, CDR2 FQNNGV. The CDR3 is 16 residues long. This chain joins TRBV11-2 and TRBJ2-3, with TRBD2 identical over 7 bases. This receptor was obtained from a human donor in good health. Sequencing was performed on sorted CD4+, CD8+, or CD8+CD57+ T cells (not recorded which) from PBMCs. This CDR3 is CASSPGGGAGTDTQYF. The CDR3 region has the DNA TGTGCCAGCAGCCCTGGGGGGGGAGCGGGCACAGATACGCAGTATTTT.